This paragraph reports one TCR beta chain. Libraries were prepared by immunoSEQ multiplex PCR; TCRdb keeps only in-frame clonotypes and omits some of them. The table shows some 96,000 clones, with around four fifths occurring only once. The germline V gene encodes CDR1 ENHRY and CDR2 SYGVKD. V was pared by 5 bases and J by 5 bases, with 15 bases between. This CDR3 is 14 amino acids long. This sample is drawn from a study of blood T cell repertoires in COVID-19. Overall study context: There were acute and convalescent COVID-19 samples, and they came from the United States, Italy and Spain.

This receptor was obtained from a woman aged 70-85 years with acute or convalescent COVID-19. Sample: peripheral blood. The rearrangement uses TRBV10-3 and TRBJ1-2, with D possibly matching TRBD1 (6 bases). The CDR3 bases are TGTGCCATCAGTCCGTCAGGGGCGGAGTATGGCTACACCTTC. Translating gives CAISPSGAEYGYTF.